This T cell receptor (beta chain) was sequenced during a study of blood T cells in healthy people across ages. This clonotype was found a few times. Primed by a sample-barcoded 5' primer and a J-beta primer mix, a second PCR proceeded for about 6 to 12 cycles. Paired-end reads containing CDR3 totaled no fewer than 3 million for each sample. One entry per CDR3 protein, called by TCRdb with MiXCR from the 5' RACE reads. The data show around 2 million distinct CDR3 sequences, with 39% seen just once and under 25% held by the top ten. This CDR3 comprises 15 residues. Germline trimming cut 3 bases from V and 0 bases from J; bases unmatched to any gene: 5. Germline V gene sequence: CDR1 SGHTA, CDR2 FQGTGA.

Sequenced sample: blood. The chain uses TRBV7-3 and TRBJ2-7; TRBD2 aligns across 7 bases. This receptor was taken from a human donor in good health. DNA for the CDR3: TGTGCCAGCAGCTTGGCGGGGGAACACTCCTACGAGCAGTACTTC. Its translation is CASSLAGEHSYEQYF.